A single sample is the source of the 22 T cell receptor beta chains below, sequenced in a study of shared clonotypes between healthy human individuals (TCRdb year 2020). CD8 naive samples were CD45RO-negative cells positively selected for CCR7, giving a CD45RA+CCR7+ population that excluded TemRA cells. Receptors were amplified or captured by the immunoSEQ multiplex PCR assay. Drawn from immuneACCESS, this table holds only the in-frame rearrangements with V and J called that TCRdb kept. Clones are partly lost; checked studies trace under half to an unresolved V gene and leave the rest unexplained. The sample yields 2 million to 2.5 million clones; approximately 94% were counted once. Jointly, the top ten make up under 2% of the sample. Material for sequencing was naive CD8+ T cells from PBMCs. This sample's cell subset or site label indicates: CD45RA+CCR7+. All receptors derive from a young man in good health. Some clones in this sample may be carry-over from other donors' samples.

This clone was recorded only once. The chain joins TRBV19 to TRBJ2-7; the D gene is possibly TRBD1 (5 bases). Germline values: CDR1 LNHDA, CDR2 SQIVND (reference sequence). The CDR3 runs 14 residues. Trimming took 3 bases from V and 2 from J, leaving 11 bases between them. The chain's CDR3 is CASSIGHGTYEQYF. The CDR3 nucleotides read TGTGCCAGTAGTATCGGACACGGAACCTACGAGCAGTACTTC.

The chain is built from TRBV7-9 and TRBJ1-2; TRBD1 might be the D (5 bases). The length of the CDR3 is 14 residues. CDR1 is SEHNR, CDR2 FQNEAQ, per germline (reference sequence). The V end was cut by 1 base, the J end by 6 bases, with 12 bases between. CDR3 sequence reads: CASSLGQPTHGYTF. DNA of the CDR3: TGTGCCAGCAGCTTAGGACAGCCCACGCATGGCTACACCTTC.

V and J are TRBV28 and TRBJ1-3, with D uncertain. Germline-derived CDR1 and CDR2 are MDHEN and SYDVKM. This CDR3 region has 14 residues. Trimming took 3 bases from V and 7 from J, leaving 13 bases between them. CDR3 residues: CASSFEALGNTIYF. CDR3 nucleotide sequence: TGTGCCAGCAGTTTTGAGGCCCTGGGGAACACCATATATTTT. Looking up the rest from reference TRBV28 and TRBJ1-3 gives the full variable domain: DVKVTQSSRYLVKRTGEKVFLECVQDMDHENMFWYRQDPGLGLRLIYFSYDVKMKEKGDIPEGYSVSREKKERFSLILESASTNQTSMYLCASSFEALGNTIYFGEGSWLTVV.

The chain is built from TRBV27 and TRBJ2-7; unclear D gene. The V end was cut by 5 bases, the J end by 3 bases, with 17 bases between. CDR3 length: 15 residues. Germline values: CDR1 MNHEY, CDR2 SMNVEV (reference sequence). The CDR3 spells CASSTSTSPGYEQYF. CDR3 nucleotide sequence: TGTGCCAGCAGTACCTCTACCTCACCGGGCTACGAGCAGTACTTC.

There are a few counts of this clone. J is TRBJ2-1 and V is TRBV7-3, with D maybe TRBD2 (5 bases). Germline CDR1 reads SGHTA; CDR2 reads FQGTGA. There are 14 residues in the CDR3. The ends were cut back, 0 bases at V and 2 bases at J, with 5 bases in the middle. CDR3 bases: TGTGCCAGCAGCTTAACGGAGGCCTACAATGAGCAGTTCTTC. Translating gives CASSLTEAYNEQFF.

This clone appeared once. This rearrangement joins TRBV4-2 to TRBJ2-2; 10 bases are shared with TRBD2. The CDR3 consists of 19 residues. Trimming at V came to 2 bases and at J to 2 bases, leaving 11 bases not matched to a gene. Germline CDR1 reads LGHNA; CDR2 reads YNFKEQ. In DNA form, the CDR3 reads TGTGCCAGCAGCCAACAACCTCTAGCGGGAGTCGTAAACACCGGGGAGCTGTTTTTT. This codes for CASSQQPLAGVVNTGELFF.

This clone was found a few times. This chain joins TRBV4-2 and TRBJ1-3; D is unresolved. V lost 4 bases, J lost 0 bases, and 10 bases lay in between. CDR1 LGHNA and CDR2 YNFKEQ come from the germline V gene. There are 15 residues in the CDR3. CDR3 DNA: TGTGCCAGCAGCCCGACCCAGAGCTCTGGAAACACCATATATTTT. Translation gives CASSPTQSSGNTIYF.

This sequence joins TRBV28 and TRBJ2-7; the D gene is possibly TRBD1 (6 bases). V lost 1 base to trimming and J lost 3 bases, with 13 bases between them. The CDR3 is 15 amino acids. CDR1 and CDR2 from the germline V gene are MDHEN and SYDVKM. CDR3 residues: CASSLLAGTYYEQYF. For the CDR3, the DNA is TGTGCCAGCAGTTTATTAGCCGGGACATACTACGAGCAGTACTTC.

The chain is built from TRBV7-9 and TRBJ2-7, with 7 nucleotides matching TRBD1. V lost 7 bases and J lost 3; bases outside the gene matches: 9. The CDR3 is 14 residues long. Germline lookup yields CDR1 SEHNR and CDR2 FQNEAQ (reference sequence). In nucleotides, the CDR3 is TGTGCCAGCACCGACAGCCGGGACAGCTACGAGCAGTACTTC. Translating gives CASTDSRDSYEQYF.

The chain combines TRBV9 with TRBJ2-6, with a possible D match to TRBD2 (5 bases). The CDR3 is 21 amino acids. Germline CDR1 SGDLS, CDR2 YYNGEE. V was clipped by 0 bases and J by 0 bases, with 22 bases between them. CDR3 nucleotides: TGTGCCAGCAGCGTAGAAGAGAGGGTAGATCGTCCCCTCTCTGGGGCCAACGTCCTGACTTTC. It encodes CASSVEERVDRPLSGANVLTF.

The chain has TRBV7-3 and TRBJ2-3, with 7 bases matching TRBD2. The V segment lost 2 bases and the J segment 7 bases; nucleotides outside the gene matches: 9. This CDR3 spans 15 amino acids. Germline V gives CDR1 SGHTA, CDR2 FQGTGA. CDR3 in DNA: TGTGCCAGCAGCTTATCGGCGGGAGTTAGGCATACGCAGTATTTT. Protein: CASSLSAGVRHTQYF.

This sequence joins TRBV10-3 and TRBJ1-5; no clear D gene. Germline CDR1 and CDR2: ENHRY and SYGVKD. V was shortened by 8 bases and J by 0 bases, with 11 bases between the two germline ends. This CDR3 is 14 amino acids long. The CDR3 DNA reads TGTGCCATCGGTGGAGATAATAGCAATCAGCCCCAGCATTTT. Protein sequence: CAIGGDNSNQPQHF.

J is TRBJ2-3 and V is TRBV28, with 8 bases aligning to TRBD2. Germline V CDR1 and CDR2: MDHEN, SYDVKM. Losses at the gene ends were 5 bases for V and 2 bases for J; bases not matched to a gene: 9. The CDR3 consists of 16 residues. The CDR3 bases are TGTGCCAGCAGTGCTCCGCGGGAGGATGACACAGATACGCAGTATTTT. This sequence encodes CASSAPREDDTDTQYF.

The rearrangement links TRBV15 to TRBJ1-3; D is perhaps TRBD1 (6 bases). This CDR3 spans 17 amino acids. The germline V gene encodes CDR1 LNHNV and CDR2 YYDKDF (reference sequence). V shed 1 base and J shed 5 bases, with 18 bases lying between them. CDR3 nucleotide sequence: TGTGCCACCAGCAGAGTGAATCAGGGGACAAGCAGAAACACCATATATTTT. This sequence encodes CATSRVNQGTSRNTIYF.

This clone was seen a few times. The chain uses TRBV7-9 and TRBJ2-3, with D tentatively TRBD1 (6 bases). Germline loops: CDR1 SEHNR, CDR2 FQNEAQ (reference sequence). Deletions cut 5 bases from V and 6 bases from J, with 9 bases between. The length of the CDR3 is 12 residues. The CDR3 spells CASSPRGDTQYF. The CDR3 DNA is TGTGCCAGCAGCCCGAGGGGGGATACGCAGTATTTT.

This chain uses TRBV28 with TRBJ2-7, with 10 bases lining up with TRBD1. Germline CDR1 MDHEN, CDR2 SYDVKM. This CDR3 is built from 13 residues. V was pared by 8 bases and J by 10 bases, with 11 bases of the junction left unmatched. CDR3 nucleotide sequence: TGTGCCAGCGTAGGTCCCCGGGACAGGGGACAGTACTTC. Its translation: CASVGPRDRGQYF.

As for this clone: Other DNA sequences in the sample encode the same CDR3. The chain recombines TRBV27 with TRBJ2-5; possible D gene TRBD2, 6 bases. The CDR3 is made up of 14 amino acids. The germline V gene encodes CDR1 MNHEY and CDR2 SMNVEV (reference sequence). V lost 1 base and J lost 3, with 9 bases in between. The CDR3 region has the DNA TGTGCCAGCAGTTTATTGGGGGGAGAAGAGACCCAGTACTTC. This encodes CASSLLGGEETQYF.

The chain employs TRBV27 and TRBJ2-1; tentative D call: TRBD2 (6 bases). Trimming removed 2 bases from V and 7 bases from J, with 12 bases in between. CDR1 and CDR2 from the germline V gene are MNHEY and SMNVEV (reference sequence). This CDR3 region has 14 residues. The CDR3 here is CASSLRFGGNEQFF. The CDR3 DNA reads as TGTGCCAGCAGTTTAAGGTTCGGAGGGAATGAGCAGTTCTTC.

The chain carries TRBV2 and TRBJ2-7; the D call may be TRBD1 or TRBD2 (6 bases each). The ends were cut back, 4 bases at V and 2 bases at J, with 12 bases in the middle. This CDR3 has 14 residues. CDR1 SNHLY and CDR2 FYNNEI come from the germline V gene. CDR3 coding DNA: TGTGCCAGCAGTGGGGGGCGGGGACCCTACGAGCAGTACTTC. Its translation: CASSGGRGPYEQYF.

This chain connects TRBV7-3 to TRBJ2-3; 7 nucleotides match TRBD1. Per germline, CDR1 SGHTA and CDR2 FQGTGA. J gave up 6 bases and V 5 bases, and 14 bases lay outside the gene matches. The CDR3 has 16 residues. The CDR3 sequence: CASSPGDSPETDTQYF. CDR3 nucleotides: TGTGCCAGCAGCCCAGGGGACAGCCCGGAGACGGATACGCAGTATTTT.

The chain is built from TRBV5-5 and TRBJ1-5, with D uncertain. The V and J ends lost 4 bases and 5 bases respectively, with 16 bases between them. Germline V gene lookup returns CDR1 SGHKS and CDR2 YYEKEE (reference sequence). The CDR3 totals 15 residues. Here the CDR3 DNA reads TGTGCCAGCAGCCCTGGGCCCGGGAACCATCAGCCCCAGCATTTT. Translating it yields CASSPGPGNHQPQHF.

This chain joins TRBV28 and TRBJ2-1; 11 bases map to TRBD2. The germline V gene has CDR1 MDHEN and CDR2 SYDVKM. The CDR3 length is 15 residues. The V and J ends lost 6 bases and 7 bases, in that order; junction bases with no gene match: 8. In DNA, the CDR3 is TGTGCCAGCAGGGGGACTAGCGGATCCAGAAATGAGCAGTTCTTC. It yields the protein CASRGTSGSRNEQFF.